The text below deals with one T cell receptor (beta chain). The repertoire was sequenced with immunoSEQ multiplex PCR; TCRdb's copy has only in-frame clones and lacks some. This sample carries about 210,000 clones, around 86% of them seen once, and the ten largest clones take around 8.9%. Trimming removed 3 bases from V and 9 bases from J; junction bases left unmatched: 7. The CDR3 loop spans 14 amino acids. Germline V gene sequence: CDR1 SGDLS, CDR2 YYNGEE. This specimen belongs to a study of blood T cell repertoires in COVID-19. Study information: There were acute and convalescent COVID-19 samples, and they came from the United States, Italy and Spain.

Sequencing was carried out using PBMCs or T cells enriched from blood (not recorded which). The TCR comes from a woman between 50 and 59 years old with acute COVID-19. The V and J genes are TRBV9 and TRBJ2-1; the match to TRBD1 covers 9 bases. In nucleotides, the CDR3 is TGTGCCAGCAGCGCCTGGGACAGGGATATTGAGCAGTTCTTC. This encodes CASSAWDRDIEQFF.